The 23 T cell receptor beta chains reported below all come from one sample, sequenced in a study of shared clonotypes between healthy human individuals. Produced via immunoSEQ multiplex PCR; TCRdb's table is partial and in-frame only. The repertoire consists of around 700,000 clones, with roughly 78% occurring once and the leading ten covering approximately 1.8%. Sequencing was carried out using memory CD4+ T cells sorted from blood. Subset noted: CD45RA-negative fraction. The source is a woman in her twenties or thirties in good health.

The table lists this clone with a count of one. The CDR3 here is CASSFGARSQPQHF. DNA for the CDR3: TGTGCCAGCAGCTTTGGGGCAAGAAGTCAGCCCCAGCATTTT. V gene TRBV5-8 combines with J gene TRBJ1-5, with D possibly being TRBD1 (5 bases). The germline V and J ends were trimmed by 2 bases and 6 bases, with 12 bases remaining between them. The CDR3 covers 14 residues. CDR1 and CDR2 (germline): SGHTS, YDEGEE.

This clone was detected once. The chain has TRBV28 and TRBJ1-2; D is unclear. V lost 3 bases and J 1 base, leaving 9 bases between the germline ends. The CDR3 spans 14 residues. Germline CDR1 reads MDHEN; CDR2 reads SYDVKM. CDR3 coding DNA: TGTGCCAGCAGTTTCTTGGGCCGTAACTATGGCTACACCTTC. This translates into CASSFLGRNYGYTF.

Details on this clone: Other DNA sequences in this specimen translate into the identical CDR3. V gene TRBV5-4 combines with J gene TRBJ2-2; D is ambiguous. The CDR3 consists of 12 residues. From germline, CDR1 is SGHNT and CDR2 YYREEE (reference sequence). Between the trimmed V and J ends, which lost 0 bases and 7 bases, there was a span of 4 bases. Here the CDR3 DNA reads TGTGCCAGCAGCTTGGTGGACGGGGAGCTGTTTTTT. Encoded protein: CASSLVDGELFF.

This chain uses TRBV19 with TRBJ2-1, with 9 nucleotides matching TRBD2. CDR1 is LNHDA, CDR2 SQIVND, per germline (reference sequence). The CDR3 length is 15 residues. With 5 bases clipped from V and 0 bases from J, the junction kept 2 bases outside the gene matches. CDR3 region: CASSGSGGSYNEQFF. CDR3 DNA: TGTGCCAGTAGTGGTAGCGGGGGCTCCTACAATGAGCAGTTCTTC.

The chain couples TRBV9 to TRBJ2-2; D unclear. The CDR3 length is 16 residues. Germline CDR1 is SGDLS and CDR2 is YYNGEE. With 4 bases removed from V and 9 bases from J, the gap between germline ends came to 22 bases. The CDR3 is CASSSPIGLARRELFF. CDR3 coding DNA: TGTGCCAGCAGCAGCCCCATAGGGCTGGCTCGCAGGGAGCTGTTTTTT.

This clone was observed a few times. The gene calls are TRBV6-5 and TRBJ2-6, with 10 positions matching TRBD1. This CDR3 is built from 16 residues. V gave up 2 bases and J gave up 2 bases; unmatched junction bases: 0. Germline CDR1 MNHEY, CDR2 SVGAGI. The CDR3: CASSYDRGPGANVLTF. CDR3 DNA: TGTGCCAGCAGTTACGACAGGGGGCCTGGGGCCAACGTCCTGACTTTC.

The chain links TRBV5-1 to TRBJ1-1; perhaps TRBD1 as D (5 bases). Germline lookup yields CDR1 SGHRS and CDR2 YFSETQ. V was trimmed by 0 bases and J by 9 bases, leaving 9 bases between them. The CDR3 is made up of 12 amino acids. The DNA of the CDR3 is TGCGCCAGCAGCTTGGAAGGGGACCAAGCTTTCTTT. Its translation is CASSLEGDQAFF.

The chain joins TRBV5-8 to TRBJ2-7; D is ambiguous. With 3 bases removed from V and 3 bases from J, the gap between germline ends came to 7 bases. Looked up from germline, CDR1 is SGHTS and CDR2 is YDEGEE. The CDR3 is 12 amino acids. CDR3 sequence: CASSSTRYEQYF. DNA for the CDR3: TGTGCCAGCAGCTCTACCCGCTACGAGCAGTACTTC. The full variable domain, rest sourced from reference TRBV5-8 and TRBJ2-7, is EAGVTQSPTHLIKTRGQQATLRCSPISGHTSVYWYQQALGLGLQFLLWYDEGEERNRGNFPPRFSGRQFPNYSSELNVNALELEDSALYLCASSSTRYEQYFGPGTRLTVT.

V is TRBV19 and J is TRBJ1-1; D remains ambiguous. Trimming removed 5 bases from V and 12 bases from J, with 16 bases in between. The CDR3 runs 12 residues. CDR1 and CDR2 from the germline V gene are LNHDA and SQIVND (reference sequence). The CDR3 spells CASSWVAAPTFF. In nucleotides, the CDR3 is TGTGCCAGTAGTTGGGTGGCGGCTCCGACTTTCTTT. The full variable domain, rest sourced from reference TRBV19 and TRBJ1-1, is DGGITQSPKYLFRKEGQNVTLSCEQNLNHDAMYWYRQDPGQGLRLIYYSQIVNDFQKGDIAEGYSVSREKKESFPLTVTSAQKNPTAFYLCASSWVAAPTFFGQGTRLTVV.

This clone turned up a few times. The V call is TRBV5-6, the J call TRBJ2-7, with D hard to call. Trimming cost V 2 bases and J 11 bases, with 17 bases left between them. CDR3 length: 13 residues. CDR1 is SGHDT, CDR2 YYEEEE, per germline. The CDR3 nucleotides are TGTGCCAGCAGCTTTAGGCCCGGCGGTGTGAAGTACTTC. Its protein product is CASSFRPGGVKYF.

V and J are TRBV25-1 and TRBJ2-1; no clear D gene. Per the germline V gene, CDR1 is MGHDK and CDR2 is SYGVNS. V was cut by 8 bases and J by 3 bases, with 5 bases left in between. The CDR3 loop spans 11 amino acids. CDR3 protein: CASAFYNEQFF. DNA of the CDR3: TGTGCCAGCGCATTCTACAATGAGCAGTTCTTC.

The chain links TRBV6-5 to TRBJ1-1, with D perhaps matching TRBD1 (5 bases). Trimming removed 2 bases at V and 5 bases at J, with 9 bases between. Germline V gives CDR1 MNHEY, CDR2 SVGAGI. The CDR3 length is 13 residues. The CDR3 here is CASSYRQSTEAFF. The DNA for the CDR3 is TGTGCCAGCAGTTACCGACAGTCGACTGAAGCTTTCTTT.

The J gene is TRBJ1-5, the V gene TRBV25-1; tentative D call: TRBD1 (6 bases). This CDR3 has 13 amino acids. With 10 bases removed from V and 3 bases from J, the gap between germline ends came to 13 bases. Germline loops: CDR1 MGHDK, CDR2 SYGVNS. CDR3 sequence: CATQQGNNQPQHF. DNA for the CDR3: TGTGCCACTCAACAGGGAAACAATCAGCCCCAGCATTTT.

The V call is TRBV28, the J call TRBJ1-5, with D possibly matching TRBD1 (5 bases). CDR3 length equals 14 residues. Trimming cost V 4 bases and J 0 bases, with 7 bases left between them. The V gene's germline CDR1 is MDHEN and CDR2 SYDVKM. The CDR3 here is CASSSGGSNQPQHF. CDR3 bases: TGTGCCAGCAGTTCCGGGGGTAGCAATCAGCCCCAGCATTTT.

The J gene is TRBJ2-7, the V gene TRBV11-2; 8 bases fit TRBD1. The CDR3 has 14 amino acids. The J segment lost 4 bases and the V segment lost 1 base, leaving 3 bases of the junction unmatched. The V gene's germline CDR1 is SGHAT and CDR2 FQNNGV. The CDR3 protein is CASSLGRQGYEQYF. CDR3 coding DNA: TGTGCCAGCAGCTTAGGGAGACAGGGGTACGAGCAGTACTTC. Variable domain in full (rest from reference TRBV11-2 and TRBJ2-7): EAGVAQSPRYKIIEKRQSVAFWCNPISGHATLYWYQQILGQGPKLLIQFQNNGVVDDSQLPKDRFSAERLKGVDSTLKIQPAKLEDSAVYLCASSLGRQGYEQYFGPGTRLTVT.

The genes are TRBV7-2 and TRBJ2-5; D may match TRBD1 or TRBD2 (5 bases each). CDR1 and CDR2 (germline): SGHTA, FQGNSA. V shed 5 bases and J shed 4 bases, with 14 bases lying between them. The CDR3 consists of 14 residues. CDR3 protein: CASSRGAARETQYF. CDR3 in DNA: TGTGCCAGCAGCCGAGGGGCTGCCCGAGAGACCCAGTACTTC.

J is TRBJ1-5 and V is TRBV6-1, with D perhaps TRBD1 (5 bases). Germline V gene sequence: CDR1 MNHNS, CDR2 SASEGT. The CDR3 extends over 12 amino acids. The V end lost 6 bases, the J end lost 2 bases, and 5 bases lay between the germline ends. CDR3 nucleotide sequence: TGTGCCAGCAGACAGGGCAATCAGCCCCAGCATTTT. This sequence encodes CASRQGNQPQHF.

CDR3 region: CASRSRGESGKLFF. The CDR3 DNA is TGTGCCAGCAGGAGCAGGGGCGAAAGTGGAAAACTGTTTTTT. The genes are TRBV6-6 and TRBJ1-4; D possibly corresponds to TRBD1 (6 bases). Germline CDR1 reads MNHNY; CDR2 reads SVGAGI (reference sequence). Trimming took off 6 bases at V and 10 bases at J, with 18 bases between the two ends. This CDR3 region has 14 residues.

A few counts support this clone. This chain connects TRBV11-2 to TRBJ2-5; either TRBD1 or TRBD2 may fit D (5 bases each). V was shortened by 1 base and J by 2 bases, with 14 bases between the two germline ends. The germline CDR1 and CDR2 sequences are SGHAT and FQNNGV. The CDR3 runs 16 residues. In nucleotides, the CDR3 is TGTGCCAGCAGCTTAGGGGGCGGGCTAGGGCAAGAGACCCAGTACTTC. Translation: CASSLGGGLGQETQYF.

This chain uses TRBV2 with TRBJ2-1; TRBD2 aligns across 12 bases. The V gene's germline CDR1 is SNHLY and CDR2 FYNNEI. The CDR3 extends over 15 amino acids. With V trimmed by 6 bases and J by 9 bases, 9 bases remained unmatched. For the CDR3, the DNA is TGTGCCAGCAGCCGAGGACTAGCGGGAAAGGGTGAGCAGTTCTTC. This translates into CASSRGLAGKGEQFF.

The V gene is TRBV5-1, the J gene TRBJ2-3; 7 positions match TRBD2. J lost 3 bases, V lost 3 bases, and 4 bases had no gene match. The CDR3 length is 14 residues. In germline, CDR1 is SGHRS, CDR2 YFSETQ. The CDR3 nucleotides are TGCGCCAGCAGCTCCGGGACTACTACAGATACGCAGTATTTT. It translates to CASSSGTTTDTQYF.

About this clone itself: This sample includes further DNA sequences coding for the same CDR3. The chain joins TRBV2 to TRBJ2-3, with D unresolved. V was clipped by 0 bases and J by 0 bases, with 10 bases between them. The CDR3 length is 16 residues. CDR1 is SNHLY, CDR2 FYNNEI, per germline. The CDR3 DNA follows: TGTGCCAGCAGTGAAGCGTCAGCAGCTAGCACAGATACGCAGTATTTT. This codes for CASSEASAASTDTQYF.

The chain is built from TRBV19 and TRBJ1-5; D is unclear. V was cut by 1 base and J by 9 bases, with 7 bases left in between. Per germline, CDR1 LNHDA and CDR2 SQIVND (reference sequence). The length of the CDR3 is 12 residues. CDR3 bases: TGTGCCAGTAGTATAGGGCAAGGGCCCCAGCATTTT. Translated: CASSIGQGPQHF.